This T cell receptor (beta chain) was retrieved from a study of OX40 agonist ivuxolimab in advanced cancers. Repertoires were generated with immunoSEQ multiplex PCR, while TCRdb's copy carries only in-frame clones and drops some. This sample carries about 78,000 clones, about 80% of them seen once, and the ten largest clones take over 0.4%. The sample holds one count of this clone. V trimming: 5 bases; J trimming: 8 bases; junction bases outside the gene matches: 14. CDR3 length equals 15 residues. Looked up from germline, CDR1 is SGHTA and CDR2 is FQGTGA. The receptor comes from an adult with an advanced solid tumor such as melanoma, head and neck, liver or kidney cancer. Sequencing used CD4+ or CD8+ T cells sorted from blood, obtained in a trial of the OX40 agonist ivuxolimab. The chain uses TRBV7-3 and TRBJ1-2, with 7 bases identical to TRBD1. CDR3: CASSPLGQPAEGYTF. The CDR3 coding sequence is TGTGCCAGCAGCCCTCTGGGACAGCCTGCGGAGGGCTACACCTTC.